Below, 5 T cell receptor beta chains from the same sample are listed, as sequenced in a study of blood T cell repertoires in COVID-19. Only in-frame clones appear in the TCRdb table, and some are missing; sequencing was by immunoSEQ multiplex PCR. The sample consists of about 410,000 clones, approximately 91% of them appearing once. Sequencing used peripheral blood. The receptor source for this set is a woman aged 40 to 55 with COVID-19, enrolled during active disease.

CDR3 DNA: TGTGCCAGCAAAGCGCCGACAGCTACTAACTATGGCTACACCTTC. Residues: CASKAPTATNYGYTF. J is TRBJ1-2 and V is TRBV6-6, with TRBD1 as a possible D gene (5 bases). CDR3 length: 15 residues. Germline CDR1 is MNHNY and CDR2 is SVGAGI (reference sequence). V gave up 7 bases and J gave up 0 bases, with 15 bases separating them.

The chain couples TRBV5-8 to TRBJ1-5; 12 nucleotides agree with TRBD1. Germline CDR1 and CDR2: SGHTS and YDEGEE. The CDR3 is 15 residues long. V shed 4 bases, J shed 5 bases, and the junction held 4 bases outside the gene matches. CDR3 bases: TGTGCCAGCAGCGTCGGGACAGGGGGCGATCAGCCCCAGCATTTT. Protein sequence: CASSVGTGGDQPQHF.

This clone appeared a single time. The chain joins TRBV5-1 to TRBJ2-2, with TRBD1 matching 8 bases. This CDR3 has 13 amino acids. CDR1 and CDR2 (germline): SGHRS, YFSETQ. The V and J ends lost 7 bases and 6 bases, in that order; junction bases with no gene match: 5. CDR3 coding DNA: TGCGCCAGCGGTCAGACAGGGGCCGGGGAGCTGTTTTTT. Translated: CASGQTGAGELFF.

The rearrangement joins TRBV9 to TRBJ1-5, with TRBD1 as a possible D gene (5 bases). Looked up from germline, CDR1 is SGDLS and CDR2 is YYNGEE. CDR3 size: 17 residues. Trimming took 4 bases from V and 1 from J, leaving 18 bases between them. The CDR3: CASSSKYGGRSNQPQHF. The CDR3 coding sequence is TGTGCCAGCAGCTCAAAATACGGGGGTAGGAGCAATCAGCCCCAGCATTTT. The full variable domain, with the rest looked up from reference TRBV9 and TRBJ1-5, is DSGVTQTPKHLITATGQRVTLRCSPRSGDLSVYWYQQSLDQGLQFLIQYYNGEERAKGNILERFSAQQFPDLHSELNLSSLELGDSALYFCASSSKYGGRSNQPQHFGDGTRLSIL.

CDR3 sequence (DNA): TGTGCCAGCAGGAATAGACTCTCGAGCTCCTACGAGCAGTACTTC. This encodes CASRNRLSSSYEQYF. V usage is TRBV2 and J usage is TRBJ2-7, with D hard to call. The V gene's germline CDR1 is SNHLY and CDR2 FYNNEI. The CDR3 sequence is 15 residues long. Trimming shortened V by 6 bases and J by 0 bases, and 15 bases separated the two germline ends.